This T cell receptor (beta chain) came from a study of T cell repertoires in cytomegalovirus infection. About the research overall: Shared public TCR beta signatures pointed to both CMV infection and a matching HLA type. General study findings and limits: CMV-specific HLA-C-restricted TCR beta clonotypes dominated the ex vivo response. Of the TCR beta families, the public ones yielded a cumulative frequency that identified carriers of CMV plus the relevant HLA.

Each CDR3 protein gets one entry after TCRdb re-called the reads with MiXCR. The sample carries approximately 76,000 distinct CDR3 sequences, around 42% recorded once. The CDR3 totals 19 residues. Germline values: CDR1 MGHRA, CDR2 YSYEKL. V lost 4 bases and J 0 bases, leaving 23 bases between the germline ends. A word on this clonotype: Its specificity is unknown.

The specimen comprised CD8+ T cells from cultured PBMCs, sampled from culture after CMV antigen stimulation. This chain uses TRBV4-1 with TRBJ2-3; weak D call: TRBD2 (7 bases). The clonotype comes from a human donor in good health (CMV status not recorded). Some clones in this sample may be carry-over from other donors' samples. This CDR3 is CASSPILGGDYTSTDTQYF. The CDR3 nucleotides read TGCGCCAGCAGCCCCATCCTAGGGGGGGACTACACTAGCACAGATACGCAGTATTTT.